The entry that follows covers one T cell receptor (beta chain) sequence. The antigen is unknown. This CDR3 region has 12 residues. V lost 5 bases and J 3 bases, leaving 5 bases between the germline ends. Looked up from germline, CDR1 is SGHRS and CDR2 is YFSETQ. The sample comes from a study of T cell responses to AZD1222 COVID-19 vaccine. General study findings and limits: CD4 TCRs linked to vaccination spanned spike, dominating at 160-218 and 743-854. The donor cohort was predominantly white British with a female majority, and clonal diversity may have been underestimated.

The data were produced by immunoSEQ multiplex PCR, yet TCRdb's version contains in-frame clones alone and is incomplete. The repertoire holds roughly 190,000 clones, with approximately 89% as singletons. Sequencing used peripheral blood, obtained 28 days after the second AZD1222 dose. This TCR was recovered from an adult who received the AZD1222 COVID-19 vaccine. The rearrangement uses TRBV5-1 and TRBJ2-2; D uncertain. DNA for the CDR3: TGCGCCAGCAGGAGAGACACCGGGGAGCTGTTTTTT. It yields the protein CASRRDTGELFF.